This record looks at one T cell receptor beta chain sequence and its context. This specimen belongs to a study of blood T cell repertoires in COVID-19. Trimming stripped 4 bases from V and 3 bases from J, with 16 bases between. This CDR3 region has 15 residues. In germline, CDR1 is LGHNA, CDR2 YSLEER. Repertoires were generated with immunoSEQ multiplex PCR, while TCRdb's copy carries only in-frame clones and drops some. The table lists about 200,000 clones, about four fifths of them singletons, with roughly 3.2% in the top ten. The sequenced material came from PBMCs or T cells enriched from blood (not recorded which). J is TRBJ2-7 and V is TRBV4-3, with D perhaps matching TRBD1 (5 bases). The TCR was taken from a woman between 25 and 40 years old who had been exposed to COVID-19. CDR3 nucleotides: TGCGCCAGCAGCCTGCAGCGAGACAGACACTACGAGCAGTACTTC. This sequence encodes CASSLQRDRHYEQYF.